Each of the 26 T cell receptor beta chains below was sequenced from the same sample in a study of cytomegalovirus exposure and HLA in healthy donors. It was with 60 Vbeta and 13 Jbeta primers that the PCR ran. The table came from immunoSEQ multiplex PCR; TCRdb's copy has only in-frame clones and leaves some out. The sample lists about 120,000 clones; around 80% were seen once. The source material was PBMCs. The receptors come from a female donor in good health and CMV-seronegative.

V is TRBV14 and J is TRBJ2-5; TRBD2 matches at 7 bases. Germline CDR1 is SGHDN and CDR2 is FVKESK. The CDR3 length is 15 residues. V dropped 0 bases and J dropped 5; count of bases not matched to a gene: 6. DNA for the CDR3: TGTGCCAGCAGCCAAGAGTTTCAGGGAGGGGAGACCCAGTACTTC. Translating it yields CASSQEFQGGETQYF.

This chain links TRBV21-1 with TRBJ2-3; no check of the table's D call, TRBD1, against the DNA was made. TRBV21-1 is a documented pseudogene. This CDR3 comprises 14 residues. The CDR3 loop is CANRDRGHVDTQYF. The CDR3 nucleotides read TGTGCCAACAGGGACAGGGGGCATGTAGATACGCAGTATTTT.

The V gene is TRBV4-1, the J gene TRBJ1-4; D remains ambiguous. CDR1 MGHRA and CDR2 YSYEKL come from the germline V gene. The CDR3 sequence is 16 residues long. Trimming took off 1 base at V and 3 bases at J, with 12 bases between the two ends. CDR3 coding DNA: TGCGCCAGCAGCCAAGGGTGGGCAGGTTCTAATGAAAAACTGTTTTTT. Protein sequence: CASSQGWAGSNEKLFF.

The chain uses TRBV7-9 and TRBJ1-6; maybe TRBD1 (6 bases). From germline, CDR1 is SEHNR and CDR2 FQNEAQ (reference sequence). This CDR3 spans 14 amino acids. Trimming stripped 6 bases from V and 7 bases from J, with 13 bases between. In nucleotides, the CDR3 is TGTGCCAGCAGAATGGACAGTCGCAATTCACCCCTCCACTTT. Translation: CASRMDSRNSPLHF.

The chain is built from TRBV7-8 and TRBJ2-1; TRBD1 aligns across 7 bases. V was clipped by 5 bases and J by 2 bases; unmatched bases: 9. The length of the CDR3 is 16 residues. Germline V CDR1 and CDR2: SGHVS, FQNEAQ. CDR3 sequence reads: CASSPGQAGPYNEQFF. The CDR3 DNA is TGTGCCAGCAGCCCCGGACAGGCAGGGCCCTACAATGAGCAGTTCTTC.

The chain has TRBV6-1 and TRBJ1-1, with D perhaps matching TRBD1 (5 bases). The CDR3 loop spans 12 amino acids. Trimming took off 10 bases at V and 0 bases at J, with 9 bases between the two ends. CDR1 and CDR2 from the germline V gene are MNHNS and SASEGT. CDR3 protein: CATRQLNTEAFF. The CDR3, as DNA: TGTGCCACTCGACAGTTGAACACTGAAGCTTTCTTT.

The chain carries TRBV6-5 and TRBJ2-7; D ambiguous. The germline V and J ends were trimmed by 8 bases and 0 bases, with 17 bases remaining between them. CDR1 and CDR2 (germline): MNHEY, SVGAGI. The CDR3 runs to 15 residues. The DNA for the CDR3 is TGTGCCAGCCAGCCTCAGTCAGGCGTCTCCTACGAGCAGTACTTC. This sequence encodes CASQPQSGVSYEQYF.

This chain joins TRBV18 and TRBJ1-4; a weak D match, TRBD1 (6 bases). V lost 5 bases, J lost 3 bases, and 10 bases lay in between. The CDR3 extends over 14 amino acids. In germline, CDR1 is KGHSH, CDR2 LQKENI. CDR3 region: CASSNRAPNEKLFF. The CDR3 DNA reads as TGTGCCAGCTCAAACAGGGCACCTAATGAAAAACTGTTTTTT.

This sequence joins TRBV5-1 and TRBJ2-1; TRBD2 matches at 10 bases. V was pared by 0 bases and J by 0 bases, with 15 bases of the junction left unmatched. The CDR3 is made up of 21 amino acids. Germline V gene lookup returns CDR1 SGHRS and CDR2 YFSETQ. DNA for the CDR3: TGCGCCAGCAGCTTGGTTTCTAGCGGGAGTAGACTCGAGGGCTCCTACAATGAGCAGTTCTTC. Protein: CASSLVSSGSRLEGSYNEQFF.

The rearrangement joins TRBV7-9 to TRBJ2-1; 8 nucleotides align to TRBD1. The CDR3 has 16 amino acids. Germline trimming cut 5 bases from V and 4 bases from J; bases unmatched to any gene: 10. CDR1 and CDR2 (germline): SEHNR, FQNEAQ (reference sequence). This chain's CDR3 is CASSQDMGQAYNEQFF. For the CDR3, the DNA is TGTGCCAGCAGCCAAGATATGGGACAGGCTTACAATGAGCAGTTCTTC.

The chain is built from TRBV9 and TRBJ1-1; D might be TRBD1 (5 bases). V lost 3 bases, J lost 4 bases, and 7 bases lay in between. There are 12 residues in the CDR3. The germline V gene encodes CDR1 SGDLS and CDR2 YYNGEE. CDR3 amino acids: CASSGGGTEAFF. DNA for the CDR3: TGTGCCAGCAGCGGGGGGGGCACTGAAGCTTTCTTT.

The V call is TRBV7-2, the J call TRBJ1-6; possibly TRBD1 for D (5 bases). The length of the CDR3 is 17 residues. V was trimmed by 0 bases and J by 1 base, leaving 10 bases between them. Looked up from germline, CDR1 is SGHTA and CDR2 is FQGNSA. CDR3 region: CASSLAGERSYNSPLHF. The DNA of the CDR3 is TGTGCCAGCAGCTTAGCAGGGGAACGATCCTATAATTCACCCCTCCACTTT.

The rearrangement links TRBV2 to TRBJ2-5; 8 nucleotides line up with TRBD2. V shed 4 bases, J shed 5 bases, and the junction held 6 bases outside the gene matches. The CDR3 has 14 residues. Per the germline V gene, CDR1 is SNHLY and CDR2 is FYNNEI. The CDR3 nucleotides are TGTGCCAGCAGTGGCCAAGCGGGAGTGGAGACCCAGTACTTC. Protein product: CASSGQAGVETQYF.

This clone was counted only a few times. J is TRBJ1-1 and V is TRBV7-7, with D tentatively TRBD1 (5 bases). V was clipped by 1 base and J by 6 bases, with 9 bases between them. Germline V CDR1 and CDR2: SSHAT, FNYEAQ (reference sequence). The CDR3 runs 13 residues. The CDR3 spells CASSLDWGAEAFF. In nucleotides, the CDR3 is TGTGCCAGCAGCTTAGATTGGGGCGCTGAAGCTTTCTTT. Looking up the rest from reference TRBV7-7 and TRBJ1-1 gives the full variable domain: GAGVSQSPRYKVTKRGQDVTLRCDPISSHATLYWYQQALGQGPEFLTYFNYEAQPDKSGLPSDRFSAERPEGSISTLTIQRTEQRDSAMYRCASSLDWGAEAFFGQGTRLTVV.

The V call is TRBV13, the J call TRBJ2-1; TRBD1 agrees at 7 bases. CDR1 and CDR2 (germline): PRHDT, FYEKMQ (reference sequence). The CDR3 totals 14 residues. V was clipped by 7 bases and J by 7 bases; unmatched bases: 10. As DNA, the CDR3 is TGTGCCAGCAAACCCAGGGGGATGGTTAATGAGCAGTTCTTC. It yields the protein CASKPRGMVNEQFF.

The rearrangement uses TRBV5-1 and TRBJ2-3; 12 bases line up with TRBD2. This CDR3 is built from 15 residues. The germline gives CDR1 SGHRS, CDR2 YFSETQ. The V segment lost 3 bases and the J segment 5 bases; nucleotides outside the gene matches: 4. The CDR3 loop reads CASSSSGGALDTQYF. The DNA of the CDR3 is TGCGCCAGCAGCTCTAGCGGGGGGGCCTTAGATACGCAGTATTTT.

The rearrangement joins TRBV7-9 to TRBJ2-2; TRBD1 matches at 8 bases. The CDR3 contains 16 residues. Germline V gene lookup returns CDR1 SEHNR and CDR2 FQNEAQ (reference sequence). V gave up 6 bases and J gave up 6 bases; unmatched junction bases: 12. CDR3 nucleotide sequence: TGTGCCAGCAGAAACCTGAAATCGGACAGGGCCGGGGAGCTGTTTTTT. This encodes CASRNLKSDRAGELFF.

V gene TRBV30 combines with J gene TRBJ1-4; D remains ambiguous. The germline V and J ends were trimmed by 7 bases and 7 bases, with 13 bases remaining between them. This CDR3 is built from 12 residues. Germline V gene lookup returns CDR1 GTSNPN and CDR2 SVGIG (reference sequence). The CDR3 DNA reads as TGTGCCTATAGTCGGGATAGTGAAAAACTGTTTTTT. Amino acid sequence: CAYSRDSEKLFF.

This clone has a handful of counts. J is TRBJ2-7 and V is TRBV21-1; the table's D call TRBD1 went unverified against the DNA. TRBV21-1 is a listed pseudogene. The CDR3 has 14 residues. Here the CDR3 reads CASSKDKGMGEQYF. As DNA, the CDR3 is TGTGCCAGCAGCAAAGATAAGGGGATGGGCGAGCAGTACTTC.

With regard to this clone: The identical CDR3 is also encoded by other nucleotide sequences in the sample. The chain is built from TRBV28 and TRBJ2-1, with 12 positions matching TRBD2. This CDR3 comprises 16 residues. The germline V gene has CDR1 MDHEN and CDR2 SYDVKM. Trimming at V came to 5 bases and at J to 6 bases, leaving 8 bases not matched to a gene. Here the CDR3 DNA reads TGTGCCAGCAGTCCTTCTAGCGGGAGGGCCGGCAATGAGCAGTTCTTC. Protein product: CASSPSSGRAGNEQFF. Supplemented by reference TRBV28 and TRBJ2-1, the full variable domain reads DVKVTQSSRYLVKRTGEKVFLECVQDMDHENMFWYRQDPGLGLRLIYFSYDVKMKEKGDIPEGYSVSREKKERFSLILESASTNQTSMYLCASSPSSGRAGNEQFFGPGTRLTVL.

This chain connects TRBV5-1 to TRBJ1-4, with 8 bases matching TRBD1. The CDR3 length is 13 residues. From germline, CDR1 is SGHRS and CDR2 YFSETQ. With 4 bases clipped from V and 7 bases from J, the junction kept 3 bases outside the gene matches. The CDR3 region has the DNA TGCGCCAGCAGCGCGGACAGGGCTGAAAAACTGTTTTTT. It specifies CASSADRAEKLFF. Supplemented by reference TRBV5-1 and TRBJ1-4, the full variable domain reads KAGVTQTPRYLIKTRGQQVTLSCSPISGHRSVSWYQQTPGQGLQFLFEYFSETQRNKGNFPGRFSGRQFSNSRSEMNVSTLELGDSALYLCASSADRAEKLFFGSGTQLSVL.

This clone showed up just a few times. This chain joins TRBV27 and TRBJ2-7; 9 nucleotides align to TRBD1. CDR1 MNHEY and CDR2 SMNVEV come from the germline V gene (reference sequence). This CDR3 comprises 15 residues. V dropped 5 bases and J dropped 4; count of bases not matched to a gene: 9. CDR3 DNA sequence: TGTGCCAGCAGTGCGGGACAGGGTCATGGATACGAGCAGTACTTC. Its protein product is CASSAGQGHGYEQYF.

The chain couples TRBV19 to TRBJ1-1; D is undetermined. The V gene lost 3 bases and the J gene lost 5 bases, with 19 bases spanning the gap. CDR1 and CDR2 from the germline V gene are LNHDA and SQIVND (reference sequence). CDR3 size: 16 residues. The CDR3 nucleotides read TGTGCCAGTAGTATCCCCGGGTCTCCCCATGGGACTGAAGCTTTCTTT. It yields the protein CASSIPGSPHGTEAFF. Based on the CDR3 plus reference TRBV19 and TRBJ1-1, the full variable domain is DGGITQSPKYLFRKEGQNVTLSCEQNLNHDAMYWYRQDPGQGLRLIYYSQIVNDFQKGDIAEGYSVSREKKESFPLTVTSAQKNPTAFYLCASSIPGSPHGTEAFFGQGTRLTVV.

This clone was seen a handful of times. The genes are TRBV5-4 and TRBJ1-4, with D possibly TRBD1 on 5 matching bases. Trimming removed 0 bases at V and 16 bases at J, with 19 bases between. The CDR3 is 14 amino acids. Germline CDR1 reads SGHNT; CDR2 reads YYREEE (reference sequence). The DNA of the CDR3 is TGTGCCAGCAGCTTGGACCTGGGCGGGGCAAATGAGTTTTTT. It translates to CASSLDLGGANEFF.

The gene calls are TRBV5-1 and TRBJ2-2, with TRBD1 matching over 7 bases. Germline CDR1 SGHRS, CDR2 YFSETQ. The CDR3 is made up of 15 amino acids. Losses at the gene ends were 0 bases for V and 4 bases for J; bases not matched to a gene: 3. The CDR3 loop reads CASSLGSGGTGELFF. In DNA, the CDR3 is TGCGCCAGCAGCTTGGGATCAGGGGGCACCGGGGAGCTGTTTTTT.

The rearrangement links TRBV27 to TRBJ2-2; D might be TRBD1 (7 bases). CDR1 and CDR2 from the germline V gene are MNHEY and SMNVEV (reference sequence). CDR3 size: 15 residues. Trimming stripped 6 bases from V and 7 bases from J, with 18 bases between. The CDR3 bases are TGTGCCAGCAGCCATGGCGGAGGGACAGACGGGGAGCTGTTTTTT. It yields the protein CASSHGGGTDGELFF.